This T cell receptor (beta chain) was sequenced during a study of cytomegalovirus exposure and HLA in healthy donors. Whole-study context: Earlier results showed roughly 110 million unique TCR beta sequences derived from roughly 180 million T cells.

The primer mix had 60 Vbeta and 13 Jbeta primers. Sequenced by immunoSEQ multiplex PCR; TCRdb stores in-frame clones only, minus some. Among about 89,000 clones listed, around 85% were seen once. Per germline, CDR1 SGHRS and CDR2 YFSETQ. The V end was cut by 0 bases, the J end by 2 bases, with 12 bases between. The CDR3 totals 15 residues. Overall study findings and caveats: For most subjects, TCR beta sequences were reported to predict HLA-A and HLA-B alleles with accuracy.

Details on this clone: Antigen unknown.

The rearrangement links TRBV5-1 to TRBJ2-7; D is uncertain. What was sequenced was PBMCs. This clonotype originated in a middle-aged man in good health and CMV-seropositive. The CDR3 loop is CASSLVEPPPYEQYF. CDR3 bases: TGCGCCAGCAGCTTGGTCGAGCCCCCACCCTACGAGCAGTACTTC.